The clone carrying this T cell receptor (beta chain) was counted a few times. The antigen is unknown. CDR3 and TCR beta VDJ profiling relied on genomic DNA as the template. In TCRdb, the reads were re-called with MiXCR into one record per CDR3 protein. The sample shows some 160,000 distinct CDR3 sequences, more than 45% of them seen only once. The data originate from a study of CD8+CD57+ T cells in acquired aplastic anemia. Study-wide results and caveats: Overlap between patients and controls comprised 25 to 35 CD8+ CDR3 sequences.

Patients picked for sequencing had shown CD8+CD57+ cell expansion detected by flow cytometry. Trimming at V came to 9 bases and at J to 7 bases, leaving 11 bases not matched to a gene. The CDR3 is 15 residues long. Germline assignment: CDR1 SNHLY and CDR2 FYNNEI. The chain links TRBV2 to TRBJ2-2; 10 bases line up with TRBD1. The receptor comes from a human donor with aplastic anemia. Sequenced: sorted CD4+, CD8+, or CD8+CD57+ T cells (not recorded which) from PBMCs. The CDR3 DNA reads as TGTGCCAGTTCGGGACAGGGGATCTTTATCGGGGAGCTGTTTTTT. Amino acid sequence: CASSGQGIFIGELFF.